This TCR beta chain was captured in a study of T cells in Graves' hyperthyroidism and ophthalmopathy. The table lists this clonotype with many counts. J was trimmed by 7 bases and V by 0 bases; bases with no gene match: 9. In germline, CDR1 is KGHDR, CDR2 SFDVKD. CDR3 length: 16 amino acids. Amplified TCR beta CDR3 regions derived from RNA transcripts. Carried out on the TCR CDR3, a first-round RT-PCR used the HTBI primer set. Via MiXCR, TCRdb re-called the multiplex PCR reads, giving one row per CDR3 protein. Among more than 550,000 distinct CDR3 sequences listed, roughly 45% were seen once. The TCR originated in an adult man with Graves' disease, either hyperthyroidism or ophthalmopathy (not recorded which). Sequencing was performed on peripheral blood or thyroid tissue (not recorded which). J is TRBJ2-5 and V is TRBV24-1; 8 nucleotides agree with TRBD2. The DNA of the CDR3 is TGTGCCACCAGTGATTTGCGGGAGGGCGTTGGTGCGACCCAGTACTTC. Translated, it gives CATSDLREGVGATQYF.